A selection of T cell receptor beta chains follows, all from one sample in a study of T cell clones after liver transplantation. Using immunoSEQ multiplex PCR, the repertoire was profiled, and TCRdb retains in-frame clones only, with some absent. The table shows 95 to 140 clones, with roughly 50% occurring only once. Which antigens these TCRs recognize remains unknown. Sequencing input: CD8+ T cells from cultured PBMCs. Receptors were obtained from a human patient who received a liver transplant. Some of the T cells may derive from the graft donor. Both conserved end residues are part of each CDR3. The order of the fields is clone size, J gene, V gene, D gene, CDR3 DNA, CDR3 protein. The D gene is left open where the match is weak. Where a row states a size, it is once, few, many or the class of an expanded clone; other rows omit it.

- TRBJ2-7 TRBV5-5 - TGTGCCAGCAGCTTGGGGACGAACCGTTACGAGCAGTACTTC CASSLGTNRYEQYF
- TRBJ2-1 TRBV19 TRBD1 TGTGCCAGTAGTATCCAAGGACAGGGCTACAATGAGCAGTTCTTC CASSIQGQGYNEQFF
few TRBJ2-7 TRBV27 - TGTGCCAGCAGGGGCATTAAGGGACGCGAGCAGTACTTC CASRGIKGREQYF
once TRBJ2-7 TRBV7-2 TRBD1 TGTGCCAGCAGCTTAGGCCCCGGGACAGGGGACGAGCAGTACTTC CASSLGPGTGDEQYF
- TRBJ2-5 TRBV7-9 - TGTGCCAGCAGACGAACGGAGGGCCCCGACCAAGAGACCCAGTACTTC CASRRTEGPDQETQYF
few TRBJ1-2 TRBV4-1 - TGCGCCAGCAGCGGGGAGTACGGCAATGGCTACACCTTC CASSGEYGNGYTF
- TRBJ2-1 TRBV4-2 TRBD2 TGTGCCAGCAGCCAAGATTGGACTAGCGGGGGTAATGAGCAGTTCTTC CASSQDWTSGGNEQFF
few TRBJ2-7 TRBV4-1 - TGCGCCAGCAGCCCCACCCCCCAGGGATCCTACGAGCAGTACTTC CASSPTPQGSYEQYF
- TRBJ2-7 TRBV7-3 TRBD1 TGTGCCAGCAGCTTAGGCCCCGGGACAGGGGACGAGCAGTACTTC CASSLGPGTGDEQYF
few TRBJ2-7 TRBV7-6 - TGTGCCAGCAGCTTAGCGCCAACCAACGAGCAGTACTTC CASSLAPTNEQYF
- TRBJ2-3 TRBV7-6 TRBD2 TGTGCCAGCAGCTTAGGGGCTAGCGGGCCCGGTGGGACAGATACGCAGTATTTT CASSLGASGPGGTDTQYF
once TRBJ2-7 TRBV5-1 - TGCGCCAGCAGCTTTGGTAGCGGCTCCTACGAGCAGTACTTC CASSFGSGSYEQYF
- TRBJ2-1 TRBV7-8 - TGTGCCAGCAGCTTAGCCTACAATGAGCAGTTCTTC CASSLAYNEQFF
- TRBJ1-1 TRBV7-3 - TGTGCCAGCAGCTTAATGGGAGGGGGGAACACTGAAGCTTTCTTT CASSLMGGGNTEAFF
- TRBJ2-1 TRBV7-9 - TGTGCCAGCAGCATCTCCGTGGATGAGCAGTTCTTC CASSISVDEQFF
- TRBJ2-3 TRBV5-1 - TGCGCCAGCAGCTTGGCGGAGGGGGGGGACACAGATACGCAGTATTTT CASSLAEGGDTDTQYF
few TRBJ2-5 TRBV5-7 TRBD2 TGTGCCAGCAGCCTCGAGGGGGGACTAGCGGGGAAGGCCCAGTACTTC CASSLEGGLAGKAQYF
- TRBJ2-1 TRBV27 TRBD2 TGTGCCAGCAGTATCGGGACTAGCGGGGGGTACAATGAGCAGTTCTTC CASSIGTSGGYNEQFF
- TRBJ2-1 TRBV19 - TGTGCCAGTAGTATTCTCGGGGTCTCCTACAATGAGCAGTTCTTC CASSILGVSYNEQFF
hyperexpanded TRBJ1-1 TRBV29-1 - TGCAGCGTTGATCCGGCGTCAGCTTTCTTT CSVDPASAFF
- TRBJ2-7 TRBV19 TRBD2 TGTGCCAGTAGTATAACTAGCGCGACATACGAGCAGTACTTC CASSITSATYEQYF
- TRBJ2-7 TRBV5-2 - TGCGCCAGCAGCTATAGATATCAGGGTGCCGAGCAGTACTTC CASSYRYQGAEQYF
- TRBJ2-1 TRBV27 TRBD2 TGTGCCAGCAGTCCCGGGACTAGCGGATACAATGAGCAGTTCTTC CASSPGTSGYNEQFF
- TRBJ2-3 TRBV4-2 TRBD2 TGTGCCAGCAGTCCGAGGGTGGCTAGCGGGGGGTACACAGATACGCAGTATTTT CASSPRVASGGYTDTQYF
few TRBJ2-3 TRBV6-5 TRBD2 TGTGCCAGCAGGTTAGCGGGAGGGTACCCAGATACGCAGTATTTT CASRLAGGYPDTQYF
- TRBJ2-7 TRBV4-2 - TGTGCCAGCAGCCAAGCCCGCGATACCTACGAGCAGTACTTC CASSQARDTYEQYF
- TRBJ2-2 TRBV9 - TGTGCCAGCAGCGTACCCAGGGCAGGGGCGAACACCGGGGAGCTGTTTTTT CASSVPRAGANTGELFF
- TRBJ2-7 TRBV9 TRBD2 TGTGCCAGCAGTGGAGCGGGGGGGCGTTACGAGCAGTACTTC CASSGAGGRYEQYF
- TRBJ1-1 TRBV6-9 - TGTGCCAGCAGTTACTTCCTCAACACTGAAGCTTTCTTT CASSYFLNTEAFF
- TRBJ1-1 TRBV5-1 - TGCGCCAGCAGCCGTCGGCGGGAGGGGACTGAAGCTTTCTTT CASSRRREGTEAFF
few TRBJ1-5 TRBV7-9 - TGTGCCAGCAGCCCCCGGGGGGATCGGGATCAGCCCCAGCATTTT CASSPRGDRDQPQHF
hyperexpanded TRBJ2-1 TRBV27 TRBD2 TGTGCCAGCAGTTTAGGGACTAGCGGCTACAATGAGCAGTTCTTC CASSLGTSGYNEQFF
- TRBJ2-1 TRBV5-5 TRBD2 TGCGCCAGCAGCCTTAGAGCGGGGGCCTACAATGAGCAGTTCTTC CASSLRAGAYNEQFF